These 28 T cell receptor beta chains were sequenced from one sample in a study of T cells in narcolepsy. Generated by immunoSEQ multiplex PCR, the TCRdb table keeps only in-frame clones and is missing some. Of about 27,000 clones in the sample, around three quarters were seen once. Sequenced sample: CD45RA- memory CD4+ T cells from PBMCs. The receptors here all came from a human donor with narcolepsy.

The chain is built from TRBV30 and TRBJ1-2, with a weak D call TRBD1 (5 bases). CDR1 and CDR2 from the germline V gene are GTSNPN and SVGIG (reference sequence). The CDR3 has 12 amino acids. The ends were cut back, 8 bases at V and 4 bases at J, with 14 bases in the middle. CDR3 amino acids: CAGPRQGYGYTF. The CDR3 DNA sequence: TGTGCCGGACCCCGCCAGGGCTATGGCTACACCTTC. Full variable domain (missing parts from reference TRBV30 and TRBJ1-2): SQTIHQWPATLVQPVGSPLSLECTVEGTSNPNLYWYRQAAGRGLQLLFYSVGIGQISSEVPQNLSASRPQDRQFILSSKKLLLSDSGFYLCAGPRQGYGYTFGSGTRLTVV.

The V and J genes are TRBV5-1 and TRBJ1-1; D is perhaps TRBD1 (5 bases). The CDR3 length is 14 residues. CDR1 and CDR2 (germline): SGHRS, YFSETQ. Trimming shortened V by 0 bases and J by 11 bases, and 17 bases separated the two germline ends. Written as DNA, the CDR3 is TGCGCCAGCAGCTTGGATGGGACCTCCCTGGAGGCTTTCTTT. Protein sequence: CASSLDGTSLEAFF.

The chain is built from TRBV6-5 and TRBJ1-5; TRBD1 is a possible D gene (6 bases). The CDR3 is made up of 16 amino acids. The V gene's germline CDR1 is MNHEY and CDR2 SVGAGI. V lost 0 bases and J lost 7, with 16 bases in between. The CDR3 DNA follows: TGTGCCAGCAGTTACTCGATGGGACAAGCCGGACAGCCCCAGCATTTT. Protein sequence: CASSYSMGQAGQPQHF.

The CDR3 reads CASSIEDRPGNTIYF. The DNA for the CDR3 is TGTGCCAGTAGTATTGAGGACAGGCCTGGAAACACCATATATTTT. The chain has TRBV19 and TRBJ1-3; 7 nucleotides align to TRBD1. J gave up 2 bases and V 3 bases, and 4 bases lay outside the gene matches. The CDR3 totals 15 residues. Germline V gene lookup returns CDR1 LNHDA and CDR2 SQIVND (reference sequence). The full variable domain, in which reference TRBV19 and TRBJ1-3 provide the parts outside the CDR3, is DGGITQSPKYLFRKEGQNVTLSCEQNLNHDAMYWYRQDPGQGLRLIYYSQIVNDFQKGDIAEGYSVSREKKESFPLTVTSAQKNPTAFYLCASSIEDRPGNTIYFGEGSWLTVV.

This rearrangement joins TRBV6-7 to TRBJ1-3; D is possibly TRBD1 (5 bases). TRBV6-7 is annotated as an ORF whose role is uncertain. The germline V and J ends were trimmed by 2 bases and 4 bases, with 9 bases remaining between them. The CDR3 is 14 amino acids. In DNA, the CDR3 is TGTGCCAGCAGTTACGGGGACGCCGGAAACACCATATATTTT. Its translation: CASSYGDAGNTIYF.

V usage is TRBV2 and J usage is TRBJ1-3; 8 bases line up with TRBD1. Germline lookup yields CDR1 SNHLY and CDR2 FYNNEI. The junction had 4 bases not matched to a gene; V was cut back by 6 bases and J by 0 bases. The CDR3 runs to 15 residues. CDR3: CASRQDRDSGNTIYF. CDR3 coding DNA: TGTGCCAGCAGACAGGACAGGGACTCTGGAAACACCATATATTTT.

The gene calls are TRBV2 and TRBJ2-3; TRBD2 agrees at 15 bases. There are 16 residues in the CDR3. Trimming cost V 6 bases and J 1 base; bases outside gene matches: 2. The germline V gene has CDR1 SNHLY and CDR2 FYNNEI. CDR3 DNA: TGTGCCAGCAGAGGGACTAGCGGGGGGCGCACAGATACGCAGTATTTT. Its translation is CASRGTSGGRTDTQYF. Complete variable domain (other parts from reference TRBV2 and TRBJ2-3): EPEVTQTPSHQVTQMGQEVILRCVPISNHLYFYWYRQILGQKVEFLVSFYNNEISEKSEIFDDQFSVERPDGSNFTLKIRSTKLEDSAMYFCASRGTSGGRTDTQYFGPGTRLTVL.

The rearrangement links TRBV19 to TRBJ1-3; the D gene is possibly TRBD1 (5 bases). The CDR3 length is 14 residues. Germline CDR1 and CDR2: LNHDA and SQIVND (reference sequence). The V end was cut by 5 bases, the J end by 2 bases, with 10 bases between. The DNA of the CDR3 is TGTGCCAGTAGTCAGGGCATGACTGGAAACACCATATATTTT. Translated: CASSQGMTGNTIYF.

The chain links TRBV27 to TRBJ2-3; the match to TRBD2 covers 9 bases. The CDR3 consists of 15 residues. The J segment lost 3 bases and the V segment lost 6 bases, leaving 7 bases of the junction unmatched. Germline lookup yields CDR1 MNHEY and CDR2 SMNVEV (reference sequence). CDR3 bases: TGTGCCAGCAGCTTTAGCGGGGGATCGACAGATACGCAGTATTTT. Translation gives CASSFSGGSTDTQYF.

The genes are TRBV11-3 and TRBJ2-5, with D uncertain. The DNA end lines up better with TRBJ2-7; the J call may be wrong. The CDR3 contains 14 residues. Germline CDR1 reads SGHNT; CDR2 reads YENEEA. The CDR3: CASSLDGESYEQYF. CDR3 nucleotide sequence: TGTGCCAGCAGCTTAGATGGGGAATCCTACGAGCAGTACTTC.

The rearrangement links TRBV18 to TRBJ2-3; 7 bases match TRBD2. CDR1 and CDR2 (germline): KGHSH, LQKENI. This CDR3 contains 18 residues. Germline trimming cut 1 base from V and 3 bases from J; bases unmatched to any gene: 13. CDR3: CASSPLELAGRETDTQYF. The CDR3 nucleotides read TGTGCCAGCTCACCACTCGAATTAGCGGGTCGGGAGACAGATACGCAGTATTTT.

The DNA for the CDR3 is TGTGCCAGCAGCTTGGGGACAGGGCTTAGGTACGAGCAGTACTTC. Encoded protein: CASSLGTGLRYEQYF. This sequence joins TRBV4-2 and TRBJ2-7, with 9 bases identical to TRBD1. The CDR3 has 15 amino acids. J was trimmed by 4 bases and V by 5 bases; bases with no gene match: 9. Germline loops: CDR1 LGHNA, CDR2 YNFKEQ.

The chain is built from TRBV7-9 and TRBJ2-2, with a weak D call TRBD2 (5 bases). The V gene's germline CDR1 is SEHNR and CDR2 FQNEAQ (reference sequence). The CDR3 has 16 residues. The ends were cut back, 5 bases at V and 0 bases at J, with 13 bases in the middle. The CDR3 here is CASSPGWGANTGELFF. CDR3 DNA sequence: TGTGCCAGCAGCCCCGGATGGGGAGCGAACACCGGGGAGCTGTTTTTT.

This chain links TRBV5-6 with TRBJ1-1, with D perhaps matching TRBD1 (5 bases). The CDR3 sequence is 14 residues long. In germline, CDR1 is SGHDT, CDR2 YYEEEE. The ends were cut back, 4 bases at V and 4 bases at J, with 14 bases in the middle. The CDR3 nucleotides are TGTGCCAGCAGCCGCTTAGGCGGGGGCACTGAAGCTTTCTTT. Translation gives CASSRLGGGTEAFF.

This clone was seen more than once but under ten times. The chain recombines TRBV7-8 with TRBJ2-7; either TRBD1 or TRBD2 may supply D (5 bases each). The V and J ends lost 4 bases and 0 bases respectively, with 13 bases between them. Looked up from germline, CDR1 is SGHVS and CDR2 is FQNEAQ. This CDR3 contains 15 residues. CDR3 DNA: TGTGCCAGCAGCTCCCACCGGGACCTCTCCTACGAGCAGTACTTC. Its translation: CASSSHRDLSYEQYF.

The V gene is TRBV21-1, the J gene TRBJ2-2; TRBD1, the D gene given by the table, was not confirmed from the DNA. TRBV21-1 is a pseudogene. The CDR3 covers 15 residues. CDR3: CASSKDQGRDGELFF. The CDR3 DNA reads as TGTGCCAGCAGCAAAGACCAGGGAAGGGACGGGGAGCTGTTTTTT.

The chain has TRBV7-9 and TRBJ1-2, with 8 bases aligning to TRBD1. The CDR3 extends over 15 amino acids. The junction had 9 bases not matched to a gene; V was cut back by 1 base and J by 8 bases. Looked up from germline, CDR1 is SEHNR and CDR2 is FQNEAQ (reference sequence). CDR3 in amino acids: CASSLDGGQGEGYTF. The CDR3 coding sequence is TGTGCCAGCAGCTTAGATGGCGGACAGGGTGAGGGCTACACCTTC. Together with reference TRBV7-9 and TRBJ1-2, the CDR3 gives the full variable domain: DTGVSQNPRHKITKRGQNVTFRCDPISEHNRLYWYRQTLGQGPEFLTYFQNEAQLEKSRLLSDRFSAERPKGSFSTLEIQRTEQGDSAMYLCASSLDGGQGEGYTFGSGTRLTVV.

V and J are TRBV5-1 and TRBJ2-3, with 7 bases matching TRBD2. The ends lost 3 bases at V and 0 bases at J; junction bases unmatched: 19. Germline V gives CDR1 SGHRS, CDR2 YFSETQ. The CDR3 loop spans 20 amino acids. The CDR3 here is CASSSGGVSGDYFSTDTQYF. CDR3 DNA: TGCGCCAGCAGCTCGGGAGGTGTCAGCGGGGATTATTTTAGCACAGATACGCAGTATTTT.

On this clone: The same CDR3 is also encoded by other DNA sequences in this sample. The V gene is TRBV7-3, the J gene TRBJ2-5; D unresolved. The germline V gene encodes CDR1 SGHTA and CDR2 FQGTGA. V was clipped by 5 bases and J by 7 bases, with 11 bases between them. The CDR3 has 12 residues. The CDR3 DNA sequence: TGTGCCAGCAGCGCTCTATCGGGGACCCAGTACTTC. It encodes CASSALSGTQYF.

The chain is built from TRBV6-1 and TRBJ2-7, with D perhaps TRBD1 (6 bases). V dropped 7 bases and J dropped 2 bases, with 15 bases sitting between them. The CDR3 runs 14 residues. Germline lookup yields CDR1 MNHNS and CDR2 SASEGT. The CDR3 spells CASTRQVKTYEQYF. The CDR3 DNA follows: TGTGCCAGCACCAGACAGGTCAAAACCTACGAGCAGTACTTC.

This clone was detected only once. This chain connects TRBV6-4 to TRBJ2-1; 12 bases match TRBD2. The trim removed 0 bases at V and 5 bases at J, leaving 8 bases unmatched. The length of the CDR3 is 18 residues. Germline V gives CDR1 MRHNA, CDR2 SNTAGT. Here the CDR3 DNA reads TGTGCCAGCAGTGACTCGATTGTACTAGCGGGGGGTCACAATGAGCAGTTCTTC. It yields the protein CASSDSIVLAGGHNEQFF.

The chain links TRBV7-9 to TRBJ2-3; 9 nucleotides match TRBD2. Germline lookup yields CDR1 SEHNR and CDR2 FQNEAQ (reference sequence). The CDR3 is 18 amino acids. J lost 0 bases, V lost 2 bases, and 9 bases had no gene match. The CDR3 nucleotides read TGTGCCAGCAGCTTAAGGGCGGGGGGGAACCCTAGCACAGATACGCAGTATTTT. This sequence encodes CASSLRAGGNPSTDTQYF.

The rearrangement uses TRBV2 and TRBJ1-6, with a weak D call TRBD1 (6 bases). Germline lookup yields CDR1 SNHLY and CDR2 FYNNEI. This CDR3 has 16 amino acids. V was pared by 5 bases and J by 5 bases, with 16 bases between. The CDR3 DNA sequence: TGTGCCAGCAGTAGGGTGCAGGCAGGGGATAATTCACCCCTCCACTTT. As protein: CASSRVQAGDNSPLHF.

The genes are TRBV7-3 and TRBJ2-6; D gene ambiguous. Germline V gives CDR1 SGHTA, CDR2 FQGTGA. The germline V and J ends were trimmed by 3 bases and 3 bases, with 6 bases remaining between them. This CDR3 has 14 residues. DNA for the CDR3: TGTGCCAGCAGCTTGGATCATGGGGCCAACGTCCTGACTTTC. It encodes CASSLDHGANVLTF.

J is TRBJ2-1 and V is TRBV10-3, with 8 bases matching TRBD2. Trimming cost V 9 bases and J 7 bases; bases outside gene matches: 14. Germline-derived CDR1 and CDR2 are ENHRY and SYGVKD. The CDR3 covers 15 residues. DNA of the CDR3: TGTGCCATACACTCGGGGGGGGCCAGGGGAAATGAGCAGTTCTTC. Encoded protein: CAIHSGGARGNEQFF.

A word on this clone: One end of the junction does not line up with germline, which may come from a read error. The chain carries TRBV6-1 and TRBJ1-2, with D perhaps matching TRBD1 (6 bases). Germline CDR1 MNHNS, CDR2 SASEGT. CDR3 length equals 14 residues. CDR3 region: CASRREQGRDGCTF. Here the CDR3 DNA reads TGTGCCAGCAGGAGAGAACAGGGACGGGATGGCTGCACCTTC.

This clone was found a few times. This chain connects TRBV6-1 to TRBJ1-3; weak D call: TRBD1 (5 bases). From germline, CDR1 is MNHNS and CDR2 SASEGT. This CDR3 region has 16 residues. V lost 2 bases and J lost 4, with 15 bases in between. CDR3 DNA sequence: TGTGCCAGCAGTGAAACCGGGACGATGATCGGAAACACCATATATTTT. Translated: CASSETGTMIGNTIYF.

This chain's CDR3 is CASSVTHSSGTKGPNVLTF. In DNA, the CDR3 is TGTGCCAGCAGCGTTACACATAGCTCTGGGACCAAAGGCCCCAACGTCCTGACTTTC. The chain recombines TRBV28 with TRBJ2-6; D may be TRBD1 or TRBD2 (5 bases each). The V end lost 6 bases, the J end lost 8 bases, and 29 bases lay between the germline ends. Germline lookup yields CDR1 MDHEN and CDR2 SYDVKM. The CDR3 runs to 19 residues.